This T cell receptor (beta chain) was found in a study of graft-versus-host responses after intestinal transplantation. Study at large: Anti-thymocyte globulin was used for induction in all recipients, who then took tacrolimus and steroids for approximately 3 years.

Study results and caveats: The authors found GvH clones in recipient marrow, some appearing first in ileum or blood. An association linked early post-transplant HvG declines with peak circulating GvH clone levels. Those patients showing graft-donor T cell macrochimerism displayed high graft-versus-host to host-versus-graft clonal ratios in allografts.

About this clone: Its specificity is not known.

Generated by immunoSEQ multiplex PCR, the TCRdb table keeps only in-frame clones and is missing some. The sample includes roughly 77,000 clones, roughly 90% of them seen just once. The sample consisted of unstimulated CD8+ T cells sorted from spleen or lymph node cells, taken before intestinal transplant. This TCR came from a human donor who received an intestinal transplant.

The CDR3: CASSLSGVSYNEQFF. The CDR3 coding sequence is TGTGCCAGCAGCCTATCGGGGGTGTCCTACAATGAGCAGTTCTTC. The chain joins TRBV5-4 to TRBJ2-1; a possible D gene is TRBD2 (6 bases). This CDR3 has 15 residues. V was trimmed by 4 bases and J by 1 base, leaving 12 bases between them. Germline CDR1 and CDR2: SGHNT and YYREEE (reference sequence).